These T cell receptor beta chains were read from a single sample in a study of T cells in Graves' hyperthyroidism and ophthalmopathy. TCRdb re-derived calls from the multiplex PCR reads in MiXCR, one entry per CDR3 protein. The data contain 700,000 or so distinct CDR3 sequences, about a sixth of them seen just once; the ten biggest clones take up approximately 8.4%. Sequenced input: blood. Source of these receptors: a man aged 18-30 years with Graves' hyperthyroidism. Both conserved end residues are part of each CDR3. Fields, in order: clone size, J gene, D gene, V gene, CDR3 DNA, CDR3 protein. The D gene is left open where the match is weak. Rows may omit the clone size; those that give it use once, few, many or a size class.

clone_size: NA
j_call: TRBJ1-3
d_call: NA
v_call: TRBV4-1
cdr3_nt: TGCGCCAGCAGCCAAGAAGGAAGGTCCATCGGAAACACCATATATTTT
cdr3_aa: CASSQEGRSIGNTIYF

clone_size: many
j_call: TRBJ1-1
d_call: NA
v_call: TRBV10-1
cdr3_nt: TGTGCCAGCAGTGAATCAAGGAACACTGAAGCTTTCTTT
cdr3_aa: CASSESRNTEAFF

clone_size: NA
j_call: TRBJ2-7
d_call: NA
v_call: TRBV10-3
cdr3_nt: TGTGTCATCAGTGAGGGGCCCGACTGGGAGCAGTACTTC
cdr3_aa: CVISEGPDWEQYF

clone_size: many
j_call: TRBJ1-2
d_call: NA
v_call: TRBV28
cdr3_nt: TGTGCCAGTAATCTTCCAGGGACGTATGGCTACACCTTC
cdr3_aa: CASNLPGTYGYTF

clone_size: few
j_call: TRBJ1-2
d_call: NA
v_call: TRBV20-1
cdr3_nt: TGCAGTGCTAGACCCGCCAATAGGGTTGATCCTAGGGGCTACACCTTC
cdr3_aa: CSARPANRVDPRGYTF

clone_size: many
j_call: TRBJ2-7
d_call: TRBD2
v_call: TRBV20-1
cdr3_nt: TGCAGTGCTAGCGGGACTAGCGGGAGTTACCACGAGCAGTACTTC
cdr3_aa: CSASGTSGSYHEQYF

clone_size: many
j_call: TRBJ2-7
d_call: NA
v_call: TRBV6-1
cdr3_nt: TGTGCCAGCAGGAGATTTCAGAACTACGAGCAGTACTTC
cdr3_aa: CASRRFQNYEQYF

clone_size: many
j_call: TRBJ2-7
d_call: TRBD2
v_call: TRBV9
cdr3_nt: TGTGCCAGCAGCGTGAGGGGTAGCGGGAGCTCCTACGAGCAGTACTTC
cdr3_aa: CASSVRGSGSSYEQYF

clone_size: few
j_call: TRBJ2-1
d_call: TRBD1
v_call: TRBV29-1
cdr3_nt: TGCAGCGTTGTTGCGGACAGGGACCCCTACAATGAGCAGTTCTTC
cdr3_aa: CSVVADRDPYNEQFF

clone_size: many
j_call: TRBJ2-3
d_call: NA
v_call: TRBV29-1
cdr3_nt: TGCAGCGTTGGGGGAATACTAGCCGGAGCAGATACGCAGTATTTT
cdr3_aa: CSVGGILAGADTQYF

clone_size: many
j_call: TRBJ2-7
d_call: TRBD1
v_call: TRBV28
cdr3_nt: TGTGCCAGCAGGGGGACAGCATATTCCTACGAGCAGTACTTC
cdr3_aa: CASRGTAYSYEQYF

clone_size: many
j_call: TRBJ2-2
d_call: TRBD2
v_call: TRBV27
cdr3_nt: TGTGCCAGCAGCCGTAATGGCGGGAGTTTGATCGGGGAGCTGTTTTTT
cdr3_aa: CASSRNGGSLIGELFF

clone_size: many
j_call: TRBJ2-1
d_call: TRBD2
v_call: TRBV2
cdr3_nt: TGTGCCAGGGGACTAGCGGGGATCTACAATGAGCAGTTCTTC
cdr3_aa: CARGLAGIYNEQFF

clone_size: many
j_call: TRBJ2-3
d_call: NA
v_call: TRBV2
cdr3_nt: TGTGCCAGCAGTGATCCGGCTATCAAAAACACAGATACGCAGTATTTT
cdr3_aa: CASSDPAIKNTDTQYF

clone_size: few
j_call: TRBJ2-1
d_call: NA
v_call: TRBV4-1
cdr3_nt: TGCGCCAGCAGCCCGGGACGAGGGAAATCCTACAATGAGCAGTTCTTC
cdr3_aa: CASSPGRGKSYNEQFF

clone_size: NA
j_call: TRBJ2-3
d_call: TRBD2
v_call: TRBV20-1
cdr3_nt: TGCAGCGGGACTAGCGGGAGTGGGGATACGCAGTATTTT
cdr3_aa: CSGTSGSGDTQYF

clone_size: many
j_call: TRBJ1-3
d_call: NA
v_call: TRBV28
cdr3_nt: TGTGCCAGCAGTCCGGGCGGAGCCGGAAACACCATATATTTT
cdr3_aa: CASSPGGAGNTIYF

clone_size: many
j_call: TRBJ2-7
d_call: TRBD2
v_call: TRBV20-1
cdr3_nt: TGCAGTGCTATCCATGGTGCGGGAGGCTACGAGCAGTACTTC
cdr3_aa: CSAIHGAGGYEQYF

clone_size: few
j_call: TRBJ2-1
d_call: TRBD2
v_call: TRBV6-2/TRBV6-3
cdr3_nt: TGTGCCAGCGATCTAGCGGGGGGACCTAGTCAGTTCTTC
cdr3_aa: CASDLAGGPSQFF

clone_size: many
j_call: TRBJ2-7
d_call: TRBD1
v_call: TRBV28
cdr3_nt: TGTGCCAGCAGTTTATTACGGGGGACAGGGAGCTACGAGCAGTACTTC
cdr3_aa: CASSLLRGTGSYEQYF

clone_size: many
j_call: TRBJ1-1
d_call: NA
v_call: TRBV27
cdr3_nt: TGTGCCAGCAGTTTACAGAAGGATCTAATGAACACTGAAGCTTTCTTT
cdr3_aa: CASSLQKDLMNTEAFF

clone_size: NA
j_call: TRBJ1-4
d_call: TRBD1
v_call: TRBV20-1
cdr3_nt: TGCAGTGCCGAAACGACAGGGGAACTTGAAAAACTGTTTTTT
cdr3_aa: CSAETTGELEKLFF

clone_size: many
j_call: TRBJ2-7
d_call: TRBD2
v_call: TRBV28
cdr3_nt: TGTGCCAGCAGTCAACCGGGACTACCCACCTACGAGCAGTACTTC
cdr3_aa: CASSQPGLPTYEQYF

clone_size: once
j_call: TRBJ1-3
d_call: TRBD1
v_call: TRBV10-3
cdr3_nt: TGTGCCATCAGTGAAAGGACAGGCGGCTCTGGAAACACCATATATTTT
cdr3_aa: CAISERTGGSGNTIYF

clone_size: few
j_call: TRBJ2-7
d_call: NA
v_call: TRBV5-1
cdr3_nt: TGCGCCAGCAGCCCGACAGCGTCGGGGCCCTACGAGCAGTACTTC
cdr3_aa: CASSPTASGPYEQYF

clone_size: many
j_call: TRBJ2-5
d_call: TRBD1
v_call: TRBV2
cdr3_nt: TGTGCCAGCAGTAACCTCCGGACAGGGCAAGAGACCCAGTACTTC
cdr3_aa: CASSNLRTGQETQYF

clone_size: NA
j_call: TRBJ1-2
d_call: TRBD1
v_call: TRBV3-1
cdr3_nt: TGTGCCAGCAGAGTGGGGACAGGGGGCTCCTATGGCTACACCTTC
cdr3_aa: CASRVGTGGSYGYTF

clone_size: many
j_call: TRBJ2-7
d_call: TRBD1
v_call: TRBV28
cdr3_nt: TGTGCCAGCAGCCCCCAGAGAACAGGGGGTCTCGACGAGCAGTACTTC
cdr3_aa: CASSPQRTGGLDEQYF

clone_size: NA
j_call: TRBJ2-5
d_call: NA
v_call: TRBV20-1
cdr3_nt: TGCAGTGCTAGCAGACGGACCCCCCTCGGGGAGACCCAGTACTTC
cdr3_aa: CSASRRTPLGETQYF

clone_size: many
j_call: TRBJ2-3
d_call: NA
v_call: TRBV2
cdr3_nt: TGTGCCAGCACCTTCCCAGGGACAGATACGCAGTATTTT
cdr3_aa: CASTFPGTDTQYF

clone_size: many
j_call: TRBJ2-2
d_call: NA
v_call: TRBV11-1
cdr3_nt: TGTGCCAGCAGGGAAAAGAACACCGGGGAGCTGTTTTTT
cdr3_aa: CASREKNTGELFF

clone_size: NA
j_call: TRBJ2-7
d_call: NA
v_call: TRBV19
cdr3_nt: TGTGCCAGTAGCGCTGAACACTCCTACGAGCAGTACTTC
cdr3_aa: CASSAEHSYEQYF

clone_size: many
j_call: TRBJ1-1
d_call: NA
v_call: TRBV5-8
cdr3_nt: TGTGCCAGCAGCTTGGAACCTCCGGGCCTCGGGGGGACTGAAGCTTTCTTT
cdr3_aa: CASSLEPPGLGGTEAFF

clone_size: many
j_call: TRBJ1-1
d_call: NA
v_call: TRBV6-1
cdr3_nt: TGTGCCAGCAGTCCCGGGACAAGCACTGAAGCTTTCTTT
cdr3_aa: CASSPGTSTEAFF

clone_size: NA
j_call: TRBJ2-2
d_call: NA
v_call: TRBV30
cdr3_nt: TGTGCCTGGAGTGTAGGCAGGTTGAGGACCGGGGAGCTGTTTTTT
cdr3_aa: CAWSVGRLRTGELFF

clone_size: NA
j_call: TRBJ2-1
d_call: NA
v_call: TRBV5-5
cdr3_nt: TGTGCCAGCAGCTTGGGCAGGGGGGACAGAGACAATGAGCAGTTCTTC
cdr3_aa: CASSLGRGDRDNEQFF

clone_size: few
j_call: TRBJ1-3
d_call: NA
v_call: TRBV20-1
cdr3_nt: TGCAGTGCTACTGTACCGAACTCTGGAAACACCATATATTTT
cdr3_aa: CSATVPNSGNTIYF

clone_size: many
j_call: TRBJ2-1
d_call: NA
v_call: TRBV2
cdr3_nt: TGTGCCAGCAGTGATTTAGCAGGGTCCTACAATGAGCAGTTCTTC
cdr3_aa: CASSDLAGSYNEQFF

clone_size: many
j_call: TRBJ2-5
d_call: TRBD2
v_call: TRBV12-3/TRBV12-4
cdr3_nt: TGTGCCAGCAGTTTATACGCGGGGGAACAAGAGACCCAGTACTTC
cdr3_aa: CASSLYAGEQETQYF

clone_size: NA
j_call: TRBJ1-1
d_call: NA
v_call: TRBV29-1
cdr3_nt: TGCAGCGGGCGGCGAGGGGGGATGAACACTGAAGCTTTCTTT
cdr3_aa: CSGRRGGMNTEAFF

clone_size: many
j_call: TRBJ2-5
d_call: NA
v_call: TRBV24-1
cdr3_nt: TGTGCCACCAGTGATTCGGGACCGACGTACCAAGAGACCCAGTACTTC
cdr3_aa: CATSDSGPTYQETQYF

clone_size: many
j_call: TRBJ1-5
d_call: NA
v_call: TRBV5-1
cdr3_nt: TGCGCCAGCAGCTTGGCCTCGGGGGCGAATCAGCCCCAGCATTTT
cdr3_aa: CASSLASGANQPQHF

clone_size: once
j_call: TRBJ2-7
d_call: TRBD1
v_call: TRBV4-1
cdr3_nt: TGCGCCAGCAGCCAAGATCTCTCTCAGGGGGTCTACGAGCAGTACTTC
cdr3_aa: CASSQDLSQGVYEQYF

clone_size: NA
j_call: TRBJ1-1
d_call: NA
v_call: TRBV7-8
cdr3_nt: TGTGCCAGCAGCGCAAGGGGGAGCACTGAAGCTTTCTTT
cdr3_aa: CASSARGSTEAFF

clone_size: many
j_call: TRBJ2-5
d_call: NA
v_call: TRBV24-1
cdr3_nt: TGTGCCACCGGGGAGAGAGAGACCCAGTACTTC
cdr3_aa: CATGERETQYF

clone_size: many
j_call: TRBJ2-3
d_call: NA
v_call: TRBV6-1
cdr3_nt: TGTGCCAGCAGTGAACGGGCTAGTGATTATACCTTTAGCACAGATACGCAGTATTTT
cdr3_aa: CASSERASDYTFSTDTQYF

clone_size: NA
j_call: TRBJ1-6
d_call: NA
v_call: TRBV5-1
cdr3_nt: TGCGCCAGCAGCTTGGTACAGGGAGATTCACCCCTCCACTTT
cdr3_aa: CASSLVQGDSPLHF

clone_size: few
j_call: TRBJ2-1
d_call: TRBD2
v_call: TRBV30
cdr3_nt: TGTGCCTGGAGTCCCTGGGGAGGGCCTGGCACTGAGCAGTTCTTC
cdr3_aa: CAWSPWGGPGTEQFF

clone_size: many
j_call: TRBJ2-5
d_call: NA
v_call: TRBV16
cdr3_nt: TGTGCCAGCAGCCGACTAGGAGTAGGACAAGAGACCCAGTACTTC
cdr3_aa: CASSRLGVGQETQYF

clone_size: many
j_call: TRBJ2-5
d_call: NA
v_call: TRBV7-2
cdr3_nt: TGTGCCAGCAGCCATAGATACCAAGAGACCCAGTACTTC
cdr3_aa: CASSHRYQETQYF

clone_size: few
j_call: TRBJ2-3
d_call: NA
v_call: TRBV6-2/TRBV6-3
cdr3_nt: TGTGCCAGCACCCGAGACTCCCCTAGGGATACGCAGTATTTT
cdr3_aa: CASTRDSPRDTQYF

clone_size: many
j_call: TRBJ1-1
d_call: NA
v_call: TRBV12-3/TRBV12-4
cdr3_nt: TGTGCCAGCAGTTTGATCCGTCCGACAAGAGCAAACACTGAAGCTTTCTTT
cdr3_aa: CASSLIRPTRANTEAFF

clone_size: NA
j_call: TRBJ2-1
d_call: TRBD1
v_call: TRBV7-6
cdr3_nt: TGTGCCAGCAGCCTTGGACAGGGGCAAGTTTTTGAGCAGTTCTTC
cdr3_aa: CASSLGQGQVFEQFF

clone_size: many
j_call: TRBJ2-7
d_call: NA
v_call: TRBV30
cdr3_nt: TGTGCCTGGAGTGTACGGGTCACCTACGAGCAGTACTTC
cdr3_aa: CAWSVRVTYEQYF

clone_size: many
j_call: TRBJ2-5
d_call: TRBD1
v_call: TRBV28
cdr3_nt: TGTGCCAGCAGTGACGGGACAGGGAACCAAGAGACCCAGTACTTC
cdr3_aa: CASSDGTGNQETQYF

clone_size: many
j_call: TRBJ1-5
d_call: TRBD1
v_call: TRBV27
cdr3_nt: TGTGCCAGCAGTCCCCTGGACAGGGGCAATCAGCCCCAGCATTTT
cdr3_aa: CASSPLDRGNQPQHF

clone_size: NA
j_call: TRBJ2-2
d_call: NA
v_call: TRBV20-1
cdr3_nt: TGCAGTGCTAGTACGGCCGGGGAGCTGTTTTTT
cdr3_aa: CSASTAGELFF